This T cell receptor beta chain is drawn from a study of blood T cell repertoires in COVID-19. The J segment lost 5 bases and the V segment lost 8 bases, leaving 8 bases of the junction unmatched. CDR1 is GTSNPN and CDR2 is SVGIG in the germline V gene (reference sequence). CDR3 length equals 13 residues. Data came from immunoSEQ multiplex PCR; TCRdb stores just in-frame clones and leaves some out. This table has some 250,000 clones, roughly 90% appearing once. This rearrangement joins TRBV30 to TRBJ1-1, with 10 bases lining up with TRBD1. This clonotype was obtained from a woman in her forties with acute COVID-19. The source material was PBMCs or T cells enriched from blood (not recorded which). CDR3 nucleotide sequence: TGTGCCGCCCGACAGGGGGCTGGGACTGAAGCTTTCTTT. Its translation: CAARQGAGTEAFF.